What follows are 10 T cell receptor beta chains derived from one specimen sequenced in a study of patients and donors after allogeneic stem cell transplantation. TCRdb fed the RT-PCR reads into MiXCR, producing one record per CDR3 protein. The repertoire holds about 230,000 distinct CDR3 sequences, 11% to 15% seen once, with roughly 12% in the top ten. The sequenced sample consisted of blood, either unsorted or a sorted T cell fraction (not recorded which). Receptors originate from a human donor who was either an allogeneic HSCT recipient or a stem cell or donor lymphocyte infusion donor (not recorded which). It is not recorded whose cells these are; they may come from a transplant donor.

This clonotype has ten or more counts. The chain couples TRBV20-1 to TRBJ2-3, with D perhaps TRBD2 (7 bases). Per germline, CDR1 DFQATT and CDR2 SNEGSKA (reference sequence). CDR3 length: 14 amino acids. The V and J ends lost 5 bases and 4 bases respectively, with 16 bases between them. CDR3 protein: CSAPGDGGPDTQYF. The CDR3 DNA follows: TGCAGTGCTCCGGGGGACGGGGGGCCAGATACGCAGTATTTT.

This chain links TRBV7-2 with TRBJ1-2; weak D call: TRBD1 (5 bases). The CDR3 has 14 residues. Germline V gene lookup returns CDR1 SGHTA and CDR2 FQGNSA. V lost 5 bases to trimming and J lost 4 bases, with 14 bases between them. CDR3 amino acids: CASSIRTITYGYTF. In DNA, the CDR3 is TGTGCCAGCAGCATCCGGACAATCACCTATGGCTACACCTTC. The whole variable domain, remainder taken from reference TRBV7-2 and TRBJ1-2, is GAGVSQSPSNKVTEKGKDVELRCDPISGHTALYWYRQSLGQGLEFLIYFQGNSAPDKSGLPSDRFSAERTGGSVSTLTIQRTQQEDSAVYLCASSIRTITYGYTFGSGTRLTVV.

The rearrangement uses TRBV5-1 and TRBJ2-3, with 13 bases identical to TRBD2. Germline V gene sequence: CDR1 SGHRS, CDR2 YFSETQ. The junction had 4 bases not matched to a gene; V was cut back by 4 bases and J by 2 bases. CDR3 length: 16 residues. This CDR3 is CASSGGTSGITDTQYF. For the CDR3, the DNA is TGCGCCAGCAGCGGGGGGACTAGCGGGATCACAGATACGCAGTATTTT.

This clonotype was counted only a few times. The chain joins TRBV19 to TRBJ2-7; a weak D match, TRBD1 (5 bases). Germline CDR1 and CDR2: LNHDA and SQIVND (reference sequence). This CDR3 region has 14 residues. Trimming cost V 7 bases and J 2 bases, with 15 bases left between them. The CDR3 sequence: CASNPQGRTYEQYF. The CDR3 nucleotides are TGTGCCAGTAACCCCCAGGGAAGGACCTACGAGCAGTACTTC.

This clonotype was recorded at least ten times. This chain uses TRBV7-8 with TRBJ2-2, with D unresolved. V lost 2 bases, J lost 6 bases, and 19 bases lay in between. Germline CDR1 reads SGHVS; CDR2 reads FQNEAQ. This CDR3 region has 17 residues. The CDR3 spells CASSLTVQVWVPGELFF. CDR3 DNA sequence: TGTGCCAGCAGCTTAACCGTCCAGGTTTGGGTCCCCGGGGAGCTGTTTTTT. The full variable domain, its missing parts supplied by reference TRBV7-8 and TRBJ2-2, is GAGVSQSPRYKVAKRGQDVALRCDPISGHVSLFWYQQALGQGPEFLTYFQNEAQLDKSGLPSDRFFAERPEGSVSTLKIQRTQQEDSAVYLCASSLTVQVWVPGELFFGEGSRLTVL.

The chain combines TRBV27 with TRBJ2-7; TRBD1 agrees at 8 bases. J lost 6 bases, V lost 8 bases, and 6 bases had no gene match. The germline V gene encodes CDR1 MNHEY and CDR2 SMNVEV (reference sequence). The CDR3 consists of 12 residues. DNA for the CDR3: TGTGCCAGCCGGACAGGGCCGCGCGAGCAGTACTTC. Encoded protein: CASRTGPREQYF.

This clonotype has a handful of counts. The chain combines TRBV9 with TRBJ2-1, with TRBD2 identical over 8 bases. Germline loops: CDR1 SGDLS, CDR2 YYNGEE. Unmatched junction bases numbered 2, after V lost 0 bases and J lost 3 bases. The CDR3 is 15 amino acids. This CDR3 reads CASSVDGTSYNEQFF. DNA for the CDR3: TGTGCCAGCAGCGTAGACGGGACTAGCTACAATGAGCAGTTCTTC.

The V call is TRBV19, the J call TRBJ1-5; D remains unclear. The CDR3 has 15 amino acids. The ends were cut back, 3 bases at V and 1 base at J, with 10 bases in the middle. Per the germline V gene, CDR1 is LNHDA and CDR2 is SQIVND (reference sequence). In DNA form, the CDR3 reads TGTGCCAGTAGTATGATGGGTGGGAGCAATCAGCCCCAGCATTTT. Encoded protein: CASSMMGGSNQPQHF.

V usage is TRBV6-1 and J usage is TRBJ2-2, with 7 bases fitting TRBD1. The ends lost 3 bases at V and 6 bases at J; junction bases unmatched: 4. The germline CDR1 and CDR2 sequences are MNHNS and SASEGT. This CDR3 comprises 14 residues. CDR3 loop: CASSEVQGAGELFF. The CDR3 DNA follows: TGTGCCAGCAGTGAGGTTCAGGGGGCCGGGGAGCTGTTTTTT.

Ten or more counts support this clonotype. This sequence joins TRBV6-1 and TRBJ2-7; 8 bases are shared with TRBD2. The CDR3 loop spans 14 amino acids. Germline V gene data show CDR1 as MNHNS and CDR2 as SASEGT. V gave up 6 bases and J gave up 6 bases; unmatched junction bases: 10. The CDR3 spells CASRVGSGTLEQYF. CDR3 nucleotide sequence: TGTGCCAGCAGGGTGGGTAGCGGGACTCTCGAGCAGTACTTC.